This TCR beta chain came from a study of T cell changes during pregnancy in multiple sclerosis. The CDR3 runs 16 residues. The V end lost 2 bases, the J end lost 3 bases, and 16 bases lay between the germline ends. Germline CDR1 is MNHEY and CDR2 is SMNVEV (reference sequence). Data came from immunoSEQ multiplex PCR; TCRdb stores just in-frame clones and leaves some out. Of tens of thousands of clones in the sample, about nine tenths are singletons; the top ten hold about 10%. This TCR came from a female donor with multiple sclerosis, enrolled in a pregnancy study. V is TRBV27 and J is TRBJ2-5; possible D gene TRBD1, 6 bases. The starting material was CD8+ T cells from peripheral blood mononuclear cells, obtained before pregnancy. In nucleotides, the CDR3 is TGTGCCAGCAGTTTACGCGGTGGACAGTGGGAAGAGACCCAGTACTTC. Residues: CASSLRGGQWEETQYF.